The TCR beta chain under discussion was sequenced for a study of shared clonotypes between healthy human individuals. Method: immunoSEQ multiplex PCR; TCRdb's copy keeps in-frame clones and lacks some. The sample holds around 2.5 million clones, over 85% seen once. Note on this clone: Its antigen is still unknown.

Study observations and caveats: The study's rarefaction showed incomplete sorted-subset sequencing despite large depth. It was expected that sequencing depth would affect clonotype sharing among donors.

Trimming took off 4 bases at V and 3 bases at J, with 19 bases between the two ends. The CDR3 sequence is 15 residues long. Germline CDR1 is GTSNPN and CDR2 is SVGIG (reference sequence). The receptor was isolated from a man in his late teens or twenties in good health. Some clones in this sample may be carry-over from other donors' samples. The genes are TRBV30 and TRBJ2-7, with D possibly being TRBD1 (5 bases). The source material was naive CD4+ T cells from PBMCs. Regarding subset: CD45RA+ positively selected. The chain's CDR3 is CAWKNIDSSLYEQYF. CDR3 coding DNA: TGTGCCTGGAAAAACATTGACAGTTCTCTCTACGAGCAGTACTTC.